The 24 T cell receptor beta chains below all came from one sample that was sequenced in a study of CD8+CD57+ T cells in acquired aplastic anemia. Researchers used genomic DNA as the template to profile TCR beta VDJ and CDR3. MiXCR, applied by TCRdb to the reads, yields one record per CDR3 protein. This table holds 160,000 or so distinct CDR3 sequences, more than 45% found once. Whoever was chosen for sequencing had shown CD8+CD57+ cell expansion by flow cytometry. The sample consisted of sorted CD4+, CD8+, or CD8+CD57+ T cells (not recorded which) from PBMCs. These receptors came from a human donor with aplastic anemia.

V usage is TRBV29-1 and J usage is TRBJ1-1; 10 bases align to TRBD1. CDR1 and CDR2 (germline): SQVTM, ANQGSEA. This CDR3 region has 13 residues. V lost 5 bases, J lost 6 bases, and 6 bases stayed unmatched. CDR3 loop: CSVLGQGISEAFF. CDR3 sequence (DNA): TGCAGCGTTCTGGGACAGGGGATCTCTGAAGCTTTCTTT.

This clonotype was recorded a few times. This sequence joins TRBV29-1 and TRBJ2-7; D is unresolved. CDR3 length: 13 residues. CDR1 SQVTM and CDR2 ANQGSEA come from the germline V gene. The V gene lost 5 bases and the J gene lost 0 bases, with 11 bases spanning the gap. The DNA for the CDR3 is TGCAGCGTTCTGAGTGGGAACTCCTACGAGCAGTACTTC. Protein: CSVLSGNSYEQYF.

This clonotype was picked up a small number of times. V is TRBV18 and J is TRBJ1-3; D might be TRBD1 (6 bases). Trimming stripped 4 bases from V and 4 bases from J, with 23 bases between. Per the germline V gene, CDR1 is KGHSH and CDR2 is LQKENI. This CDR3 is 18 amino acids long. DNA of the CDR3: TGTGCCAGCTCACACGATACTCTTACAGGGAACTCCGGAAACACCATATATTTT. The encoded protein is CASSHDTLTGNSGNTIYF.

The chain links TRBV2 to TRBJ2-7; TRBD2 matches at 8 bases. The junction had 5 bases not matched to a gene; V was cut back by 4 bases and J by 6 bases. Germline V lookup: CDR1 SNHLY, CDR2 FYNNEI. The CDR3 runs to 13 residues. The CDR3 protein is CASSARGGPEQYF. The CDR3 bases are TGTGCCAGCAGTGCCCGGGGGGGCCCCGAGCAGTACTTC.

The V call is TRBV10-3, the J call TRBJ2-2, with a tentative D call TRBD1 (7 bases). This CDR3 has 13 residues. CDR1 and CDR2 from the germline V gene are ENHRY and SYGVKD. Trimming shortened V by 6 bases and J by 7 bases, and 12 bases separated the two germline ends. CDR3 nucleotide sequence: TGTGCCATCAGGGACCAGGGGGGCGGGGAGCTGTTTTTT. This translates into CAIRDQGGGELFF.

This clonotype showed up many times. The V call is TRBV12-3 or TRBV12-4, the J call TRBJ1-1, with D possibly TRBD1 on 6 matching bases. The CDR3 is 14 amino acids. V was cut by 7 bases and J by 1 base, with 13 bases left in between. The CDR3 DNA reads TGTGCCAGCAACCAAAGGGACACGAACACTGAAGCTTTCTTT. Translated, it gives CASNQRDTNTEAFF.

This clonotype was counted a few times. This chain joins TRBV12-3 or TRBV12-4 and TRBJ2-7; weak D call: TRBD2 (6 bases). V lost 7 bases, J lost 4 bases, and 14 bases lay in between. CDR3 length: 13 residues. For the CDR3, the DNA is TGTGCCAGCAACCGGGACGGGGGATACGAGCAGTACTTC. It translates to CASNRDGGYEQYF.

The rearrangement joins TRBV5-1 to TRBJ1-2, with unresolved D. The V gene's germline CDR1 is SGHRS and CDR2 YFSETQ. The CDR3 covers 13 residues. The germline V and J ends were trimmed by 0 bases and 3 bases, with 6 bases remaining between them. The CDR3 loop reads CASSLAADYGYTF. The CDR3 DNA sequence: TGCGCCAGCAGCTTGGCAGCGGACTATGGCTACACCTTC.

Only one count was recorded for this clonotype. The genes are TRBV7-3 and TRBJ1-2; no clear D. Between the trimmed V and J ends, which lost 1 base and 4 bases, there was a span of 7 bases. The CDR3 extends over 13 amino acids. The germline gives CDR1 SGHTA, CDR2 FQGTGA. The CDR3 is CASSLKQAYGYTF. The CDR3 DNA reads as TGTGCCAGCAGCTTAAAGCAGGCCTATGGCTACACCTTC.

This clonotype was detected ten times or more. This chain links TRBV24-1 with TRBJ1-6; D might be TRBD1 (5 bases). CDR3 size: 14 residues. V dropped 5 bases and J dropped 6 bases, with 10 bases sitting between them. Per germline, CDR1 KGHDR and CDR2 SFDVKD. Here the CDR3 DNA reads TGTGCCACCAGTGGAGGGGCTTCTAATTCACCCCTCCACTTT. Encoded protein: CATSGGASNSPLHF.

The genes are TRBV11-2 and TRBJ1-1, with a tentative D call TRBD1 (5 bases). CDR1 is SGHAT and CDR2 is FQNNGV in the germline V gene. Trimming took 5 bases from V and 4 from J, leaving 17 bases between them. CDR3 size: 15 residues. In DNA form, the CDR3 reads TGTGCCAGCAGCCCTAGAGGAGGGGTATCCACTGAAGCTTTCTTT. Encoded protein: CASSPRGGVSTEAFF.

This clonotype has ten or more counts. The V call is TRBV6-1, the J call TRBJ1-4; D unresolved. This CDR3 has 12 residues. Trimming cost V 6 bases and J 7 bases, with 9 bases left between them. Per the germline V gene, CDR1 is MNHNS and CDR2 is SASEGT. CDR3 loop: CASRPEREKLFF. CDR3 in DNA: TGTGCCAGCAGACCCGAACGTGAAAAACTGTTTTTT.

The gene calls are TRBV11-2 and TRBJ1-3, with D tentatively TRBD1 (6 bases). The CDR3 totals 16 residues. Germline-derived CDR1 and CDR2 are SGHAT and FQNNGV. V dropped 6 bases and J dropped 0 bases, with 15 bases sitting between them. The CDR3 protein is CASSFVGAFSGNTIYF. The CDR3 nucleotides read TGTGCCAGCAGTTTTGTGGGGGCTTTCTCTGGAAACACCATATATTTT.

This clonotype was picked up many times. The V and J genes are TRBV20-1 and TRBJ2-5; 9 bases are a match to TRBD2. V lost 4 bases, J lost 1 base, and 7 bases stayed unmatched. Per germline, CDR1 DFQATT and CDR2 SNEGSKA (reference sequence). There are 15 residues in the CDR3. The CDR3 DNA sequence: TGCAGTGCTAAATGGGCGGGAGGGTCCCAAGAGACCCAGTACTTC. Its translation: CSAKWAGGSQETQYF.

J is TRBJ2-1 and V is TRBV20-1; 13 bases align to TRBD2. CDR3 size: 15 residues. Germline V gene sequence: CDR1 DFQATT, CDR2 SNEGSKA (reference sequence). V was clipped by 6 bases and J by 6 bases; unmatched bases: 8. The DNA of the CDR3 is TGCAGTGCCCCGAGCCGGACTAGCGGGAGCAATGAGCAGTTCTTC. Protein: CSAPSRTSGSNEQFF.

This chain connects TRBV30 to TRBJ2-7, with D maybe TRBD1 (6 bases). The length of the CDR3 is 14 residues. V lost 2 bases to trimming and J lost 7 bases, with 18 bases between them. Germline V lookup: CDR1 GTSNPN, CDR2 SVGIG (reference sequence). CDR3 region: CAWSSTGILWEQYF. The DNA for the CDR3 is TGTGCCTGGAGTTCTACAGGGATTCTGTGGGAGCAGTACTTC.

Ten or more counts support this clonotype. This chain uses TRBV20-1 with TRBJ1-1; D not certain. The CDR3 is made up of 15 amino acids. Per the germline V gene, CDR1 is DFQATT and CDR2 is SNEGSKA (reference sequence). Trimming removed 0 bases from V and 1 base from J, with 12 bases in between. CDR3: CSAREHGRANTEAFF. The CDR3 DNA follows: TGCAGTGCTAGAGAACATGGGCGGGCGAACACTGAAGCTTTCTTT.

The V and J genes are TRBV2 and TRBJ2-3; 9 bases align to TRBD1. The CDR3 contains 13 residues. V trimming: 6 bases; J trimming: 5 bases; junction bases outside the gene matches: 3. Germline V gene sequence: CDR1 SNHLY, CDR2 FYNNEI. CDR3 nucleotides: TGTGCCAGCAGGACAGGGGGTATAGATACGCAGTATTTT. Its protein product is CASRTGGIDTQYF.

This clonotype has ten or more counts. The rearrangement links TRBV7-8 to TRBJ2-7; D is unresolved. Germline V gene data show CDR1 as SGHVS and CDR2 as FQNEAQ. This CDR3 is built from 14 residues. Trimming shortened V by 5 bases and J by 6 bases, and 17 bases separated the two germline ends. The DNA of the CDR3 is TGTGCCAGCAGCCTATTTCAAGTGGTCGGCGAGCAGTACTTC. This encodes CASSLFQVVGEQYF.

This chain links TRBV10-2 with TRBJ2-1; D may be TRBD2 (6 bases). CDR1 and CDR2 from the germline V gene are WSHSY and SAAADI. Trimming removed 6 bases at V and 6 bases at J, with 21 bases between. The CDR3 has 16 amino acids. Here the CDR3 reads CASRKGGDSRFNEQFF. CDR3 nucleotide sequence: TGCGCCAGCAGAAAAGGAGGGGACTCGCGGTTCAATGAGCAGTTCTTC.

This clonotype showed up many times. The chain has TRBV9 and TRBJ2-1; D uncertain. CDR3 length: 13 amino acids. Per germline, CDR1 SGDLS and CDR2 YYNGEE. The V and J ends lost 0 bases and 7 bases respectively, with 8 bases between them. CDR3 protein: CASSVDDMNEQFF. The CDR3 DNA is TGTGCCAGCAGCGTAGATGATATGAATGAGCAGTTCTTC.

CDR3 DNA sequence: TGTGCCATCTCCAAGGGAGGTACCTACGAGCAGTACTTC. It is translated as CAISKGGTYEQYF. The genes are TRBV10-3 and TRBJ2-7, with D maybe TRBD2 (6 bases). V lost 8 bases and J 2 bases, leaving 13 bases between the germline ends. CDR1 is ENHRY, CDR2 SYGVKD, per germline. The CDR3 spans 13 residues.

This clonotype was counted ten times or more. This chain links TRBV6-1 with TRBJ1-1; possibly TRBD1 for D (5 bases). The CDR3 has 14 residues. CDR1 and CDR2 (germline): MNHNS, SASEGT. V was cut by 5 bases and J by 0 bases, with 10 bases left in between. The CDR3 nucleotides read TGTGCCAGCAGTCCCTGGGGGTTGAACACTGAAGCTTTCTTT. Amino acid sequence: CASSPWGLNTEAFF.

The rearrangement joins TRBV7-2 to TRBJ2-1; D not certain. Germline lookup yields CDR1 SGHTA and CDR2 FQGNSA. The CDR3 contains 12 residues. Deletions cut 5 bases from V and 5 bases from J, with 7 bases between. The CDR3 region is CASSRPDNEQFF. The CDR3 bases are TGTGCCAGCAGCCGTCCGGACAATGAGCAGTTCTTC.